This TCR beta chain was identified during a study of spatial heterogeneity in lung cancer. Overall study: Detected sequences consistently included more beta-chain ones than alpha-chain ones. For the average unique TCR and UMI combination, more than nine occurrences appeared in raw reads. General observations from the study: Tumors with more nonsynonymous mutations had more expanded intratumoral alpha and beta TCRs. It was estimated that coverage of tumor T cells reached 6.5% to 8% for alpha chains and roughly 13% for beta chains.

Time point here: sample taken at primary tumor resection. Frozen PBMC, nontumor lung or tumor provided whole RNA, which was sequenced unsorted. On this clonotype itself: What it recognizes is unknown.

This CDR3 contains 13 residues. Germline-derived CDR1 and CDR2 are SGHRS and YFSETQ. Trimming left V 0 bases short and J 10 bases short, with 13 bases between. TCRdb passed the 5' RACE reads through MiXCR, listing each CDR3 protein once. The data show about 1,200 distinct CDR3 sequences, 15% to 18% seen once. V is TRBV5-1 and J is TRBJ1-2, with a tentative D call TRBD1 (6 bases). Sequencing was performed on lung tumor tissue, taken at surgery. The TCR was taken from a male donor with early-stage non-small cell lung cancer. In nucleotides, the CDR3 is TGCGCCAGCAGCTTGGTTCCGGGGGCGGACTACACCTTC. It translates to CASSLVPGADYTF.